This TCR beta chain was sequenced in a study of blood T cell repertoires in COVID-19. Produced via immunoSEQ multiplex PCR; TCRdb's table is partial and in-frame only. The repertoire holds 110,000 or so clones, with more than 70% as singletons. Sequenced input: peripheral blood. The TCR sequence derives from a woman aged 55-75 years with COVID-19, enrolled during active disease.

The CDR3 loop is CASSLSRVDYGYTF. CDR3 nucleotide sequence: TGTGCCAGCAGCTTATCCAGGGTAGACTATGGCTACACCTTC. This chain uses TRBV11-2 with TRBJ1-2, with TRBD1 as a possible D gene (5 bases). Germline V gene sequence: CDR1 SGHAT, CDR2 FQNNGV. Between the trimmed V and J ends, which lost 2 bases and 3 bases, there was a span of 10 bases. CDR3 length equals 14 residues.